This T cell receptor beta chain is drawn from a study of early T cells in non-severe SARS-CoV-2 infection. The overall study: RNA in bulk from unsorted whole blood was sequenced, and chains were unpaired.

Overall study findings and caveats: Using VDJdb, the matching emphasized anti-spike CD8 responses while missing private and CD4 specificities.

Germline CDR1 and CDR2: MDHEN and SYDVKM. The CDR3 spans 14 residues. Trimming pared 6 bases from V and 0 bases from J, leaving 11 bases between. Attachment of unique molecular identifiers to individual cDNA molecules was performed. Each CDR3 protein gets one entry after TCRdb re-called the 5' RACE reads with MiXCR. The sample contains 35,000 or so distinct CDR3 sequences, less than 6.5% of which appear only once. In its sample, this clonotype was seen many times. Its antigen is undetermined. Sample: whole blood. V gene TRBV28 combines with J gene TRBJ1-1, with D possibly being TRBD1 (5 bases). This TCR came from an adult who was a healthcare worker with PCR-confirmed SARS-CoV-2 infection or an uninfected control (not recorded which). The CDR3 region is CASSLGGMNTEAFF. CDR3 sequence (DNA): TGTGCCAGCAGCCTGGGGGGTATGAACACTGAAGCTTTCTTT.